The source of this T cell receptor beta chain is a study of blood T cell repertoires in COVID-19. The wider study: The United States, Italy and Spain were the sources of the acute and convalescent COVID-19 samples. From T cells, B-cell-depleted T cells, or PBMCs came the material, which was cDNA or gDNA.

Authors' processing steps: Cell counts per sample came from amplifying reference gene primers. The protocol was immunoSEQ multiplex PCR, while the TCRdb copy is restricted to in-frame clones and leaves out a portion. The V and J calls and clone size come from that table; D and trimming were worked out from the DNA. The sample has about 140,000 clones, 84% seen once. The CDR3 has 15 residues. Trimming took 5 bases from V and 5 from J, leaving 15 bases between them. The germline CDR1 and CDR2 sequences are SGHNT and YENEEA. The sequencing sample was made of peripheral blood. The J gene is TRBJ2-2, the V gene TRBV11-3, with D possibly TRBD1 on 5 matching bases. The TCR comes from a woman aged 55-70 years with acute or convalescent COVID-19. The CDR3 sequence is CASSTNAGQTGELFF. The CDR3 bases are TGTGCCAGCAGCACAAATGCAGGGCAAACCGGGGAGCTGTTTTTT.